Listed here are 6 T cell receptor beta chains from one sample, sequenced in a study of T cells in Graves' hyperthyroidism and ophthalmopathy. RNA transcripts yielded amplified TCR beta CDR3 regions. HTBI primers were the set used in a first-round RT-PCR of the TCR CDR3. TCRdb re-analysed the multiplex PCR reads in MiXCR, keeping a single row per CDR3 protein. This sample yields a few hundred thousand distinct CDR3 sequences, of which 15% to 20% are seen a single time; 44% belongs to the top ten. The sequenced sample consisted of blood. The source of these receptors is a man aged 35 to 55 with Graves' hyperthyroidism.

This clonotype was observed many times. The chain combines TRBV7-3 with TRBJ2-7; D remains unclear. The CDR3 totals 13 residues. V shed 5 bases and J shed 2 bases, with 10 bases lying between them. Germline values: CDR1 SGHTA, CDR2 FQGTGA. Here the CDR3 reads CASSPSATYEQYF. The CDR3 bases are TGTGCCAGCAGCCCCTCCGCGACCTACGAGCAGTACTTC.

This clonotype was counted at least ten times. The chain uses TRBV7-2 and TRBJ2-1; D is perhaps TRBD2 (6 bases). The CDR3 has 17 residues. CDR1 is SGHTA and CDR2 is FQGNSA in the germline V gene. V was shortened by 4 bases and J by 1 base, with 17 bases between the two germline ends. The CDR3 DNA reads as TGTGCCAGCAGCTCCCCCGGGACTGAAAAATCCTACAATGAGCAGTTCTTC. Amino acids: CASSSPGTEKSYNEQFF.

At least ten counts were recorded for this clonotype. The V and J genes are TRBV7-3 and TRBJ2-3; D gene uncertain. V was pared by 3 bases and J by 2 bases, with 6 bases between. CDR1 is SGHTA and CDR2 is FQGTGA in the germline V gene. The CDR3 has 13 residues. The chain's CDR3 is CASSFEATDTQYF. CDR3 nucleotide sequence: TGTGCCAGCAGCTTCGAGGCCACAGATACGCAGTATTTT. The full variable domain, rest sourced from reference TRBV7-3 and TRBJ2-3, is GAGVSQTPSNKVTEKGKYVELRCDPISGHTALYWYRQSLGQGPEFLIYFQGTGAADDSGLPNDRFFAVRPEGSVSTLKIQRTERGDSAVYLCASSFEATDTQYFGPGTRLTVL.

This clonotype was counted a few times. The V gene is TRBV6-1, the J gene TRBJ1-4; D call uncertain. The ends were cut back, 6 bases at V and 1 base at J, with 12 bases in the middle. This CDR3 region has 15 residues. The V gene's germline CDR1 is MNHNS and CDR2 SASEGT. CDR3 DNA sequence: TGTGCCAGCAGCCGGCAAAGTGGAACTAATGAAAAACTGTTTTTT. Protein sequence: CASSRQSGTNEKLFF.

There are many counts of this clonotype. The V and J genes are TRBV7-9 and TRBJ1-4, with D possibly TRBD1 on 5 matching bases. The CDR3 extends over 18 amino acids. V was pared by 2 bases and J by 0 bases, with 16 bases between. Germline V gene sequence: CDR1 SEHNR, CDR2 FQNEAQ (reference sequence). CDR3 nucleotide sequence: TGTGCCAGCAGCTTATTCAACTGGGGGAGGGCAACTAATGAAAAACTGTTTTTT. Residues: CASSLFNWGRATNEKLFF. Full variable domain (outside the CDR3, taken from reference TRBV7-9 and TRBJ1-4): DTGVSQNPRHKITKRGQNVTFRCDPISEHNRLYWYRQTLGQGPEFLTYFQNEAQLEKSRLLSDRFSAERPKGSFSTLEIQRTEQGDSAMYLCASSLFNWGRATNEKLFFGSGTQLSVL.

This clonotype came up many times. This rearrangement joins TRBV7-2 to TRBJ2-1, with D unresolved. Per the germline V gene, CDR1 is SGHTA and CDR2 is FQGNSA. V was pared by 2 bases and J by 8 bases, with 10 bases between. The CDR3 consists of 13 residues. The CDR3 DNA reads TGTGCCAGCAGCTTAACTCTAGTAGATGAGCAGTTCTTC. Protein sequence: CASSLTLVDEQFF.